Shown below are 21 T cell receptor beta chains from a single sample sequenced in a study of blood T cell repertoires in COVID-19. Assay: immunoSEQ multiplex PCR; the TCRdb copy retains only in-frame clones and omits some. The sample has roughly 110,000 clones; about 91% are singletons. The sample consisted of peripheral blood. These receptors came from a man aged 50 or older with active or convalescent COVID-19.

CDR3 protein: CAWRPVQRVSYEQYF. Written as DNA, the CDR3 is TGTGCCTGGAGGCCGGTTCAGCGGGTCTCCTACGAGCAGTACTTC. The gene calls are TRBV30 and TRBJ2-7; weak D call: TRBD2 (6 bases). In germline, CDR1 is GTSNPN, CDR2 SVGIG (reference sequence). Trimming cost V 3 bases and J 0 bases, with 15 bases left between them. The CDR3 is 15 residues long.

This clone was counted a single time. CDR3 sequence: CASSPSIPQHF. CDR3 nucleotides: TGTGCCAGCAGCCCCTCTATACCCCAGCATTTT. The chain has TRBV3-1 (or the pseudogene TRBV3-2) and TRBJ1-5, with D unclear. V was cut by 4 bases and J by 10 bases, with 8 bases left in between. Germline values: CDR1 LGHDT, CDR2 YNNKEL (reference sequence). This CDR3 region has 11 residues.

V gene TRBV28 combines with J gene TRBJ2-3, with 10 bases matching TRBD2. This CDR3 has 12 residues. The J segment lost 15 bases and the V segment lost 6 bases, leaving 9 bases of the junction unmatched. Germline V gene lookup returns CDR1 MDHEN and CDR2 SYDVKM. The CDR3 loop reads CASSIKAGGQYF. The CDR3 bases are TGTGCCAGCAGCATTAAAGCGGGAGGGCAATATTTT.

The chain links TRBV9 to TRBJ2-1, with 11 bases that match TRBD1. The V segment lost 0 bases and the J segment 2 bases; nucleotides outside the gene matches: 4. The CDR3 contains 17 residues. CDR1 and CDR2 (germline): SGDLS, YYNGEE. CDR3 coding DNA: TGTGCCAGCAGCGTAGCTGGGACAGGGGGTCCCTACAATGAGCAGTTCTTC. Encoded protein: CASSVAGTGGPYNEQFF. The variable domain in full, with the rest retrieved from reference TRBV9 and TRBJ2-1, is DSGVTQTPKHLITATGQRVTLRCSPRSGDLSVYWYQQSLDQGLQFLIQYYNGEERAKGNILERFSAQQFPDLHSELNLSSLELGDSALYFCASSVAGTGGPYNEQFFGPGTRLTVL.

The rearrangement uses TRBV2 and TRBJ1-1, with a weak D call TRBD1 (6 bases). The V end lost 6 bases, the J end lost 3 bases, and 20 bases lay between the germline ends. The germline gives CDR1 SNHLY, CDR2 FYNNEI. The CDR3 loop spans 16 amino acids. The chain's CDR3 is CASSPGGGQGDTEAFF. The CDR3 bases are TGTGCCAGCAGCCCTGGGGGGGGCCAAGGGGACACTGAAGCTTTCTTT. The full variable domain, with the rest looked up from reference TRBV2 and TRBJ1-1, is EPEVTQTPSHQVTQMGQEVILRCVPISNHLYFYWYRQILGQKVEFLVSFYNNEISEKSEIFDDQFSVERPDGSNFTLKIRSTKLEDSAMYFCASSPGGGQGDTEAFFGQGTRLTVV.

The rearrangement uses TRBV24-1 and TRBJ2-1, with 9 bases matching TRBD2. The CDR3 has 16 residues. Trimming at V came to 2 bases and at J to 10 bases, leaving 11 bases not matched to a gene. Germline CDR1 KGHDR, CDR2 SFDVKD. The CDR3 protein is CATSDSETSGVEEQFF. The CDR3 region has the DNA TGTGCCACCAGTGATTCCGAGACTAGCGGCGTTGAAGAGCAGTTCTTC.

V is TRBV4-2 and J is TRBJ1-5, with a tentative D call TRBD1 (5 bases). CDR1 is LGHNA, CDR2 YNFKEQ, per germline. Trimming took off 3 bases at V and 1 base at J, with 16 bases between the two ends. The CDR3 runs to 17 residues. CDR3 nucleotide sequence: TGTGCCAGCAGCCATGTGGGGCTGGGGGGGAGCAATCAGCCCCAGCATTTT. It encodes CASSHVGLGGSNQPQHF.

V gene TRBV11-3 combines with J gene TRBJ1-3; 9 nucleotides match TRBD1. The germline V gene encodes CDR1 SGHNT and CDR2 YENEEA. Trimming took 4 bases from V and 4 from J; bases not matched to a gene: 5. The CDR3 consists of 15 residues. The CDR3 DNA sequence: TGTGCCAGCAGCTCGGGACAGGGAATCGGAAACACCATATATTTT. It is translated as CASSSGQGIGNTIYF. Full variable domain (outside the CDR3, taken from reference TRBV11-3 and TRBJ1-3): EAGVVQSPRYKIIEKKQPVAFWCNPISGHNTLYWYLQNLGQGPELLIRYENEEAVDDSQLPKDRFSAERLKGVDSTLKIQPAELGDSAVYLCASSSGQGIGNTIYFGEGSWLTVV.

The chain employs TRBV5-1 and TRBJ1-3; the D gene is possibly TRBD1 (6 bases). This CDR3 is 16 amino acids long. CDR1 and CDR2 from the germline V gene are SGHRS and YFSETQ. The V gene lost 4 bases and the J gene lost 1 base, with 15 bases spanning the gap. CDR3 loop: CASSPRGGASGNTIYF. CDR3 sequence (DNA): TGCGCCAGCAGCCCCCGTGGGGGGGCGTCTGGAAACACCATATATTTT.

This sequence joins TRBV19 and TRBJ1-5, with a weak D call TRBD1 (6 bases). The V end lost 5 bases, the J end lost 4 bases, and 21 bases lay between the germline ends. CDR3 size: 17 residues. Germline-derived CDR1 and CDR2 are LNHDA and SQIVND (reference sequence). Here the CDR3 reads CASSVALQGVRNQPQHF. The CDR3 DNA follows: TGTGCCAGTAGTGTAGCTCTACAGGGAGTTCGAAATCAGCCCCAGCATTTT.

The rearrangement uses TRBV11-2 and TRBJ2-3, with a possible D match to TRBD1 (6 bases). V lost 6 bases, J lost 1 base, and 11 bases lay in between. CDR1 and CDR2 (germline): SGHAT, FQNNGV. The CDR3 consists of 14 residues. CDR3 DNA: TGTGCCAGCAGTAGGGCAGGGGGCACAGATACGCAGTATTTT. Its protein is CASSRAGGTDTQYF.

The rearrangement links TRBV27 to TRBJ2-1, with a weak D call TRBD2 (5 bases). Between the trimmed V and J ends, which lost 0 bases and 6 bases, there was a span of 12 bases. This CDR3 spans 15 amino acids. The germline V gene encodes CDR1 MNHEY and CDR2 SMNVEV (reference sequence). The DNA of the CDR3 is TGTGCCAGCAGTTTATCAAGGGAGTTAGGCAATGAGCAGTTCTTC. Translating it yields CASSLSRELGNEQFF.

The chain is built from TRBV29-1 and TRBJ1-2, with 10 bases lining up with TRBD1. Germline V CDR1 and CDR2: SQVTM, ANQGSEA. This CDR3 comprises 14 residues. With 6 bases clipped from V and 4 bases from J, the junction kept 8 bases outside the gene matches. CDR3 nucleotides: TGCAGCGTACCCGACAGGGGGCGAGGCTATGGCTACACCTTC. Translated, it gives CSVPDRGRGYGYTF.

The genes are TRBV6-5 and TRBJ2-7; D might be TRBD2 (8 bases). The CDR3 covers 14 residues. V was shortened by 2 bases and J by 5 bases, with 13 bases between the two germline ends. The germline gives CDR1 MNHEY, CDR2 SVGAGI. This CDR3 is CASSYDGRGHEQYF. DNA of the CDR3: TGTGCCAGCAGTTACGACGGGAGGGGGCACGAGCAGTACTTC.

This chain uses TRBV3-1 (or the pseudogene TRBV3-2) with TRBJ1-1; D remains ambiguous. The germline V and J ends were trimmed by 1 base and 3 bases, with 6 bases remaining between them. CDR1 and CDR2 from the germline V gene are LGHDT and YNNKEL (reference sequence). The CDR3 loop spans 13 amino acids. In DNA, the CDR3 is TGTGCCAGCAGCCAAGCCTCCCACACTGAAGCTTTCTTT. Its translation is CASSQASHTEAFF.

The V and J genes are TRBV27 and TRBJ1-2; TRBD1 agrees at 7 bases. Germline V gene sequence: CDR1 MNHEY, CDR2 SMNVEV (reference sequence). The CDR3 has 14 residues. Losses at the gene ends were 4 bases for V and 9 bases for J; bases not matched to a gene: 11. CDR3 region: CASSSTGAGSSYTF. As DNA, the CDR3 is TGTGCCAGCAGTTCAACAGGGGCAGGTAGCAGCTACACCTTC.

This rearrangement joins TRBV3-1 (or the pseudogene TRBV3-2) to TRBJ1-5; 10 nucleotides agree with TRBD1. The ends lost 1 base at V and 5 bases at J; junction bases unmatched: 2. The CDR3 is 15 amino acids. CDR1 and CDR2 from the germline V gene are LGHDT and YNNKEL (reference sequence). Here the CDR3 DNA reads TGTGCCAGCAGCCAAGGGACAGGGGGGGATCAGCCCCAGCATTTT. This sequence encodes CASSQGTGGDQPQHF.

The rearrangement uses TRBV7-9 and TRBJ2-7; a possible D gene is TRBD2 (6 bases). The CDR3 has 17 amino acids. CDR1 is SEHNR, CDR2 FQNEAQ, per germline (reference sequence). V lost 0 bases, J lost 3 bases, and 18 bases lay in between. The CDR3 DNA reads TGTGCCAGCAGCTTAGCGCTGACGAGGGGAGGACTCTACGAGCAGTACTTC. Translated: CASSLALTRGGLYEQYF.

V is TRBV28 and J is TRBJ2-2, with a possible D match to TRBD2 (6 bases). The germline V gene encodes CDR1 MDHEN and CDR2 SYDVKM. The CDR3 is 12 amino acids. Trimming left V 5 bases short and J 14 bases short, with 15 bases between. In DNA form, the CDR3 reads TGTGCCAGCAGTGAGTTACGGGAGACTCTGTTTTTT. It encodes CASSELRETLFF.

This clone is a singleton in its sample. V gene TRBV6-5 combines with J gene TRBJ1-5, with TRBD1 matching 7 bases. The CDR3 totals 15 residues. Germline CDR1 and CDR2: MNHEY and SVGAGI. V lost 5 bases and J lost 0; bases outside the gene matches: 4. CDR3 sequence: CASSRQGPSNQPQHF. In DNA, the CDR3 is TGTGCCAGCAGTCGACAGGGCCCTAGCAATCAGCCCCAGCATTTT.

V gene TRBV6-5 combines with J gene TRBJ1-2; D is perhaps TRBD1 (6 bases). The CDR3 length is 14 residues. CDR1 and CDR2 from the germline V gene are MNHEY and SVGAGI. The V end lost 2 bases, the J end lost 4 bases, and 11 bases lay between the germline ends. The CDR3: CASSYDRSAYGYTF. The CDR3, as DNA: TGTGCCAGCAGTTACGACAGGTCGGCCTATGGCTACACCTTC.